This is a list of T cell receptor beta chains from one sample in a study of T cells in pancreatic ductal adenocarcinoma. Here immunoSEQ multiplex PCR was the method, and the copy in TCRdb shows in-frame clones only, minus some. There are 15,000 to 20,000 clones in the sample; around nine tenths occur only once, and 0.94% lies in the top ten. The sequencing sample was made of PBMCs. These receptors originate from a human donor with pancreatic ductal adenocarcinoma. CDR3s include the opening cysteine and the closing phenylalanine or tryptophan. D genes are given only for firm matches. Clone size appears in some rows only: once, few, many, or a class for an expanded clone.

TRBD1 | . | TRBJ2-7 | TRBV11-3 | CASSLTGGEQYF | TGTGCCAGCAGCTTAACAGGGGGGGAGCAGTACTTC
. | . | TRBJ1-2 | TRBV18 | CASSQQGDYGYTF | TGTGCCAGCTCACAACAGGGTGACTATGGCTACACCTTC
. | . | TRBJ1-2 | TRBV4-1 | CASSQESRAYYGYTF | TGCGCCAGCAGCCAAGAATCCAGGGCCTACTATGGCTACACCTTC
. | . | TRBJ2-7 | TRBV5-1 | CASSSGIGGYEQYF | TGCGCCAGCAGCTCAGGGATAGGGGGTTACGAGCAGTACTTC
. | . | TRBJ2-2 | TRBV30 | CAWSYGIPAGELFF | TGTGCCTGGAGTTACGGGATCCCGGCCGGGGAGCTGTTTTTT
TRBD1 | . | TRBJ2-5 | TRBV5-4 | CASRRDGQAQETQYF | TGTGCCAGCAGGCGCGACGGACAGGCCCAAGAGACCCAGTACTTC
. | . | TRBJ2-7 | TRBV5-1 | CASSLDGNSYEQYF | TGCGCCAGCAGCTTGGACGGTAACTCCTACGAGCAGTACTTC
TRBD1 | . | TRBJ2-7 | TRBV5-1 | CASSLAVTGAAEQYF | TGCGCCAGCAGCTTGGCGGTGACAGGGGCCGCCGAGCAGTACTTC
. | . | TRBJ2-2 | TRBV11-1 | CASSPSRRGTLNTGELFF | TGTGCCAGCAGCCCGTCCCGCAGGGGCACTCTCAACACCGGGGAGCTGTTTTTT
TRBD1 | . | TRBJ2-7 | TRBV5-1 | CASSVDGTGGYEQYF | TGCGCCAGCAGCGTGGACGGGACAGGGGGCTACGAGCAGTACTTC
. | . | TRBJ1-3 | TRBV6-6 | CASSLALGNTIYF | TGTGCCAGCAGTTTAGCTCTGGGAAACACCATATATTTT
TRBD1 | few | TRBJ1-5 | TRBV19 | CASSTDRADQPQHF | TGTGCCAGTAGTACCGACAGGGCGGATCAGCCCCAGCATTTT
. | . | TRBJ2-7 | TRBV19 | CASSISGGAGYEQYF | TGTGCCAGTAGTATATCTGGCGGGGCCGGATACGAGCAGTACTTC
. | . | TRBJ2-3 | TRBV7-2 | CASSLSRRGRTDTQYF | TGTGCCAGCAGCTTAAGTAGGCGGGGCCGCACAGATACGCAGTATTTT
. | . | TRBJ1-2 | TRBV10-3 | CAISFNTGTLGGYTF | TGTGCCATCTCCTTCAATACAGGGACCTTAGGTGGCTACACCTTC
TRBD1 | few | TRBJ1-2 | TRBV9 | CASSVGTGIQGYTF | TGTGCCAGCAGCGTAGGGACAGGCATTCAGGGCTACACCTTC
TRBD1 | . | TRBJ2-5 | TRBV10-3 | CAINPGQGAKETQYF | TGTGCCATCAATCCCGGACAGGGGGCGAAAGAGACCCAGTACTTC
. | . | TRBJ2-5 | TRBV6-1 | CASSGSRDTQETQYF | TGTGCCAGCAGTGGCTCGAGGGACACCCAAGAGACCCAGTACTTC
. | . | TRBJ1-1 | TRBV6-6 | CASSYSPGTEAFF | TGTGCCAGCAGTTACTCGCCGGGCACTGAAGCTTTCTTT
. | few | TRBJ1-3 | TRBV7-9 | CASNRGTPGNTIYF | TGTGCCAGCAACAGAGGGACACCGGGAAACACCATATATTTT
. | few | TRBJ2-7 | TRBV7-8 | CASSLGAFSGSSYEQYF | TGTGCCAGCAGCTTAGGGGCCTTCTCCGGTAGCTCCTACGAGCAGTACTTC
. | . | TRBJ1-1 | TRBV7-3 | CASSLSAGRTEAFF | TGTGCCAGCAGCCTATCGGCAGGGCGGACTGAAGCTTTCTTT
. | . | TRBJ1-3 | TRBV5-4 | CASSQGQDSGNTIYF | TGTGCCAGCAGCCAGGGGCAGGACTCTGGAAACACCATATATTTT
. | once | TRBJ2-1 | TRBV19 | CASSIDAGRGEQFF | TGTGCCAGTAGTATAGACGCGGGGCGAGGTGAGCAGTTCTTC
TRBD2 | . | TRBJ2-3 | TRBV6-1 | CASGGLAAADTQYF | TGTGCCAGCGGGGGACTAGCGGCGGCGGATACGCAGTATTTT
. | . | TRBJ1-6 | TRBV28 | CASSRPGGGVGTLHF | TGTGCCAGCAGCCGGCCGGGTGGGGGGGTGGGGACCCTCCACTTT
TRBD2 | . | TRBJ2-3 | TRBV6-5 | CASSYGLAGAREYF | TGTGCCAGCAGTTACGGACTAGCGGGGGCCCGAGAGTATTTT
. | . | TRBJ2-7 | TRBV10-3 | CAISEAGSYEQYF | TGTGCCATCAGTGAGGCGGGCTCCTACGAGCAGTACTTC
. | . | TRBJ2-7 | TRBV9 | CASSVHGQANEQYF | TGTGCCAGCAGCGTTCATGGGCAGGCTAACGAGCAGTACTTC
. | . | TRBJ1-1 | TRBV28 | CATCQRSTEAFF | TGTGCCACATGCCAGAGGAGCACTGAAGCTTTCTTT
TRBD1 | . | TRBJ2-2 | TRBV5-1 | CASRNSGGNTGELFF | TGCGCCAGCAGGAATTCAGGGGGCAACACCGGGGAGCTGTTTTTT
TRBD1 | once | TRBJ1-1 | TRBV30 | CAWHRGRSEAFF | TGTGCCTGGCACAGGGGGCGAAGTGAAGCTTTCTTT
. | . | TRBJ1-1 | TRBV18 | CASSPAGTIEAFF | TGTGCCAGCTCACCAGCTGGGACTATTGAAGCTTTCTTT
. | . | TRBJ2-3 | TRBV7-9 | CASSLTSTSTDTQYF | TGTGCCAGCAGCTTAACTAGCACGAGCACAGATACGCAGTATTTT
TRBD1 | . | TRBJ2-7 | TRBV5-1 | CASSPGRGPSYEQYF | TGCGCCAGCAGCCCTGGTAGGGGGCCCTCCTACGAGCAGTACTTC
. | . | TRBJ2-3 | TRBV2 | CASSALTSTDTQYF | TGTGCCAGCAGTGCCCTGACTAGCACAGATACGCAGTATTTT
TRBD1 | . | TRBJ1-1 | TRBV11-3 | CASSLPQGVGTEAFF | TGTGCCAGCAGCTTACCCCAGGGGGTAGGCACTGAAGCTTTCTTT
. | . | TRBJ2-5 | TRBV10-3 | CAISEDSRTQYF | TGTGCCATCAGTGAGGACTCCCGGACCCAGTACTTC
. | few | TRBJ1-6 | TRBV6-5 | CASSYEANSPLHF | TGTGCCAGCAGTTACGAGGCCAATTCACCCCTCCACTTT
. | . | TRBJ2-2 | TRBV5-1 | CASSPMKTVRNTGELFF | TGCGCCAGCAGCCCCATGAAGACAGTTAGGAACACCGGGGAGCTGTTTTTT
TRBD1 | . | TRBJ2-5 | TRBV5-4 | CASSVDRVKETQYF | TGTGCCAGCAGCGTCGACAGGGTAAAAGAGACCCAGTACTTC
TRBD1 | . | TRBJ2-5 | TRBV28 | CASSLIGTGTETQYF | TGTGCCAGCAGTTTAATCGGGACAGGGACGGAGACCCAGTACTTC
TRBD2 | . | TRBJ2-1 | TRBV4-2 | CASSQDGGGVNNEQFF | TGTGCCAGCAGCCAAGATGGCGGGGGGGTCAACAATGAGCAGTTCTTC
TRBD2 | . | TRBJ2-7 | TRBV28 | CATRPGGPYEQYF | TGTGCCACCCGCCCGGGGGGACCCTACGAGCAGTACTTC
. | . | TRBJ2-5 | TRBV2 | CASSDKAGAIETQYF | TGTGCCAGCAGTGATAAGGCGGGGGCAATAGAGACCCAGTACTTC
TRBD1 | . | TRBJ2-7 | TRBV7-2 | CASSPRLYTGAGEQYF | TGTGCCAGCAGCCCGAGGCTATATACAGGGGCAGGCGAGCAGTACTTC
TRBD1 | . | TRBJ2-7 | TRBV5-1 | CASSLDSRGQGSWYF | TGCGCCAGCAGCTTGGATAGCCGCGGACAGGGAAGTTGGTACTTC
. | . | TRBJ1-2 | TRBV20-1 | CSARDEGSYTF | TGCAGTGCTAGAGATGAGGGTAGCTACACCTTC
TRBD1 | . | TRBJ1-6 | TRBV11-2 | CASSLRQGSYNSPLHF | TGTGCCAGCAGCCTAAGACAGGGCTCCTATAATTCACCCCTCCACTTT